These 2 T cell receptor beta chains originate from one sample sequenced in a study of Ad26.COV2.S vaccination and SARS-CoV-2 variants. Profiling relied on immunoSEQ multiplex PCR, and the TCRdb table lists in-frame clones only, not all of them. Among some 640,000 clones listed, approximately 88% were seen once. The sample's treatment: 15 to 20 received Ad26.COV2.S at low or high dose, single or two shots; 5 received placebo; per-sample allocation not given. Day 63 following the first vaccine or placebo injection was when the samples were taken. The sample in question was peripheral blood, obtained in a trial of Ad26.COV2.S vaccine versus placebo. These receptors all stem from a person aged 18-60 years who received the Ad26.COV2.S COVID-19 vaccine or a placebo.

This clone was detected only once. J is TRBJ2-7 and V is TRBV5-4; D uncertain. CDR1 is SGHNT and CDR2 is YYREEE in the germline V gene (reference sequence). There are 15 residues in the CDR3. V lost 4 bases and J 2 bases, leaving 16 bases between the germline ends. CDR3 sequence reads: CASSPREGGTYEQYF. The CDR3 DNA reads as TGTGCCAGCAGCCCACGCGAAGGTGGGACCTACGAGCAGTACTTC.

This clone has a handful of counts. V and J are TRBV25-1 and TRBJ1-1; D remains unclear. Germline loops: CDR1 MGHDK, CDR2 SYGVNS. The CDR3 loop spans 12 amino acids. Deletions cut 5 bases from V and 1 base from J, with 5 bases between. CDR3: CASSNRNTEAFF. The CDR3 DNA reads TGTGCCAGCAGTAACAGGAACACTGAAGCTTTCTTT.